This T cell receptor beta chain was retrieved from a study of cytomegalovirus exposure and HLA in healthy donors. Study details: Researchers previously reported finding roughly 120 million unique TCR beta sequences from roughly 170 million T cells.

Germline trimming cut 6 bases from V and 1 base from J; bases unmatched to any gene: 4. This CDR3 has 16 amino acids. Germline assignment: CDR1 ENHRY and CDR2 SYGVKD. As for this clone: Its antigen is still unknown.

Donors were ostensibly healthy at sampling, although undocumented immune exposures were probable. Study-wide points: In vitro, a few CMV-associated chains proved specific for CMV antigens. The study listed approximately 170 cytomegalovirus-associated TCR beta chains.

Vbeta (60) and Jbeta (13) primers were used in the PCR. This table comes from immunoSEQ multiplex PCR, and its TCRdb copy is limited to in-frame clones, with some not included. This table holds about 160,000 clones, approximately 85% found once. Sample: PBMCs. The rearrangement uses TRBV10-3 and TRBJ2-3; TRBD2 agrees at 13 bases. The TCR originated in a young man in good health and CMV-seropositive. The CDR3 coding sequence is TGTGCCATCAGCCCAGGGACTAGCGGGGGCACAGATACGCAGTATTTT. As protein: CAISPGTSGGTDTQYF.